The rows below give T cell receptor beta chains drawn from one sample of a study of shared clonotypes between healthy human individuals. The protocol was immunoSEQ multiplex PCR, while the TCRdb copy is restricted to in-frame clones and leaves out a portion. The sample consists of about 680,000 clones, about 74% of them appearing once. Source material: memory CD4+ T cells sorted from blood. The origin of the receptors is a woman between 25 and 40 years old in good health. CDR3s include the opening cysteine and the closing phenylalanine or tryptophan. The D gene is left open where the match is weak. Some rows mark clone size as missing; the rest say once, few, many or name a class of expanded clone.

J gene: TRBJ1-4
D gene: TRBD1
V gene: TRBV28
clone size: -
CDR3 DNA: TGTGCCAGCAGTGCGGACAGGGGTGAAAAACTGTTTTTT
CDR3 protein: CASSADRGEKLFF

J gene: TRBJ2-7
D gene: -
V gene: TRBV27
clone size: -
CDR3 DNA: TGTGCCAGCAGTAAGGTGACTGGGGGCTCCTACGAGCAGTACTTC
CDR3 protein: CASSKVTGGSYEQYF

J gene: TRBJ1-5
D gene: TRBD1
V gene: TRBV6-4
clone size: -
CDR3 DNA: TGTGCCAGCAGCGCGGACAGGGGATCAGCCCAGCATTTT
CDR3 protein: CASSADRGSAQHF

J gene: TRBJ1-3
D gene: -
V gene: TRBV9
clone size: -
CDR3 DNA: TGTGCCAGCAGCGGCAGGGGTTCTGGAAACACCATATATTTT
CDR3 protein: CASSGRGSGNTIYF

J gene: TRBJ1-1
D gene: TRBD1
V gene: TRBV6-5
clone size: -
CDR3 DNA: TGTGCCAGCAGAGGCAGGGGGAGCACTGAAGCTTTCTTT
CDR3 protein: CASRGRGSTEAFF

J gene: TRBJ2-7
D gene: -
V gene: TRBV5-4
clone size: few
CDR3 DNA: TGTGCCAGCAGCTTGGCCGACGGGGTCTACGAGCAGTACTTC
CDR3 protein: CASSLADGVYEQYF

J gene: TRBJ2-2
D gene: -
V gene: TRBV10-2
clone size: -
CDR3 DNA: TGCGCCAGCAGTGAGTCTGAACATAACACCGGGGAGCTGTTTTTT
CDR3 protein: CASSESEHNTGELFF

J gene: TRBJ1-1
D gene: -
V gene: TRBV4-1
clone size: many
CDR3 DNA: TGCGCCAGCAGCCAAGGGGTGGGGTTACAGGGATGGGCTTTCTTT
CDR3 protein: CASSQGVGLQGWAFF

J gene: TRBJ1-4
D gene: -
V gene: TRBV5-6
clone size: -
CDR3 DNA: TGTGCCAGCAGCTTGTATGACAGTTTTGAAAAACTGTTTTTT
CDR3 protein: CASSLYDSFEKLFF

J gene: TRBJ2-7
D gene: -
V gene: TRBV6-5
clone size: -
CDR3 DNA: TGTGCCAGTAAAGGACGGACCTCCGAGCAGTACTTC
CDR3 protein: CASKGRTSEQYF

J gene: TRBJ2-1
D gene: TRBD2
V gene: TRBV2
clone size: many
CDR3 DNA: TGTGCCAGCAGCCTACTAGCGGGAGTTAATGAGCAGTTCTTC
CDR3 protein: CASSLLAGVNEQFF

J gene: TRBJ1-2
D gene: -
V gene: TRBV7-3
clone size: -
CDR3 DNA: TGTGCCAGCAGCTTATCGGCAGGAGAATATGGCTACACCTTC
CDR3 protein: CASSLSAGEYGYTF

J gene: TRBJ2-3
D gene: -
V gene: TRBV11-1
clone size: -
CDR3 DNA: TGTGCCAGCAGCCCTTTTTTTGGACTACAAACAGATACGCAGTATTTT
CDR3 protein: CASSPFFGLQTDTQYF

J gene: TRBJ2-1
D gene: TRBD2
V gene: TRBV11-2
clone size: few
CDR3 DNA: TGTGCCAGCAGCTCTCGGACTAGCTCCTACAATGAGCAGTTCTTC
CDR3 protein: CASSSRTSSYNEQFF

J gene: TRBJ2-3
D gene: -
V gene: TRBV5-1
clone size: -
CDR3 DNA: TGCGCCAGCAAAGCCGCTATAGCAGATACGCAGTATTTT
CDR3 protein: CASKAAIADTQYF

J gene: TRBJ2-3
D gene: -
V gene: TRBV5-1
clone size: -
CDR3 DNA: TGCGCCAGCAGCCCCGCGGGGACCTATAGCACAGATACGCAGTATTTT
CDR3 protein: CASSPAGTYSTDTQYF

J gene: TRBJ2-3
D gene: TRBD2
V gene: TRBV29-1
clone size: -
CDR3 DNA: TGCAGCGTTGAGACTAGCGGGAGGGGTACGCAGTATTTT
CDR3 protein: CSVETSGRGTQYF

J gene: TRBJ2-7
D gene: -
V gene: TRBV28
clone size: -
CDR3 DNA: TGTGCCACCGCAACCTCCTACGAGCAGTACTTC
CDR3 protein: CATATSYEQYF

J gene: TRBJ2-7
D gene: -
V gene: TRBV6-1
clone size: -
CDR3 DNA: TGTGCCAGCAGCCTATTACCGGACTCCTCCTACGAGCAGTACTTC
CDR3 protein: CASSLLPDSSYEQYF

J gene: TRBJ2-7
D gene: -
V gene: TRBV7-2
clone size: few
CDR3 DNA: TGTGCCAGCAGCTTAGCTTGGGACCTTGATCTACCCGAGCAGTACTTC
CDR3 protein: CASSLAWDLDLPEQYF

J gene: TRBJ2-5
D gene: TRBD1
V gene: TRBV28
clone size: -
CDR3 DNA: TGTGCCAGCAGTGGGGACAGGGCGGCCCAGTACTTC
CDR3 protein: CASSGDRAAQYF

J gene: TRBJ1-3
D gene: -
V gene: TRBV5-1
clone size: -
CDR3 DNA: TGCGCCAGCAGCGAGGACCTCTCTGGAAGCACCATATATTTT
CDR3 protein: CASSEDLSGSTIYF

J gene: TRBJ2-1
D gene: TRBD2
V gene: TRBV25-1
clone size: many
CDR3 DNA: TGTGCCAGCTCTCAAGGACTAGCGGGAGTAGCTGAGCAGTTCTTC
CDR3 protein: CASSQGLAGVAEQFF

J gene: TRBJ2-7
D gene: -
V gene: TRBV6-1
clone size: -
CDR3 DNA: TGTGCCAGCAGATTTGGGGGGGACACCTACGAGCAGTACTTC
CDR3 protein: CASRFGGDTYEQYF

J gene: TRBJ1-2
D gene: -
V gene: TRBV28
clone size: -
CDR3 DNA: TGTGCCAGCAGTCTACGGACAGCAGCTAACTATGGCTACACCTTC
CDR3 protein: CASSLRTAANYGYTF

J gene: TRBJ1-1
D gene: -
V gene: TRBV19
clone size: once
CDR3 DNA: TGTGCCAGTAGTATAGGAGACAGCCAGAAAGCTTTCTTT
CDR3 protein: CASSIGDSQKAFF

J gene: TRBJ2-7
D gene: -
V gene: TRBV28
clone size: -
CDR3 DNA: TGTGCCAGCAGTTTAGCCCAGGGTTCCTACGAGCAGTACTTC
CDR3 protein: CASSLAQGSYEQYF

J gene: TRBJ1-5
D gene: -
V gene: TRBV19
clone size: -
CDR3 DNA: TGTGCCAGTAGTATCTCGGTCAGCACTCAGCCCCAGCATTTT
CDR3 protein: CASSISVSTQPQHF

J gene: TRBJ2-3
D gene: -
V gene: TRBV10-3
clone size: -
CDR3 DNA: TGTGCCATCAGTGAGAGCACAGATACGCAGTATTTT
CDR3 protein: CAISESTDTQYF

J gene: TRBJ2-2
D gene: -
V gene: TRBV6-4
clone size: -
CDR3 DNA: TGTGCCAGCAGTGACTCGAGCACCGGGGAGCTGTTTTTT
CDR3 protein: CASSDSSTGELFF

J gene: TRBJ1-1
D gene: -
V gene: TRBV28
clone size: -
CDR3 DNA: TGTGCCAGCAGTTTCAGAGCCCGAGCGAACACTGAAGCTTTCTTT
CDR3 protein: CASSFRARANTEAFF

J gene: TRBJ2-7
D gene: -
V gene: TRBV2
clone size: many
CDR3 DNA: TGTGCCAGCAGTGAAAATTACGGGGACGAGCAGTACTTC
CDR3 protein: CASSENYGDEQYF